This T cell receptor (beta chain) is drawn from a study of CD8+ T cells in alopecia areata. For the study at large: Each day, treated patients took oral tofacitinib twice, at 5 to 10 mg per dose.

V was clipped by 2 bases and J by 4 bases, with 7 bases between them. Per germline, CDR1 MNHEY and CDR2 SMNVEV (reference sequence). The CDR3 is 13 residues long. Treatment specified: oral pan-JAK inhibitor, 5-10 mg twice daily. From alopecia areata patients, lesional scalp punch biopsies and peripheral blood were collected. Following extraction, RNA underwent reverse transcription to cDNA, which served as the sequencing template. Only in-frame clones appear in the TCRdb table, and some are missing; sequencing was by immunoSEQ multiplex PCR. The sample records some 95,000 clones, roughly 40% being singletons. Concerning this clone: Its antigen remains unknown.

Study-level results: Sequences from scalp samples also cover resident alphabeta T cells of normal skin. Lesional scalp, notably in alopecia totalis/universalis, had clonality above that of normal scalp.

Sequenced here: CD8+ T cells sorted from blood, sampled at week 24, from a patient treated with tofacitinib. The chain recombines TRBV27 with TRBJ2-3, with D perhaps matching TRBD1 or TRBD2 (5 bases each). This receptor was identified in a human donor with alopecia areata. The CDR3 here is CASSLRGADTQYF. The CDR3 DNA follows: TGTGCCAGCAGTTTAAGAGGGGCAGATACGCAGTATTTT.